This record covers a single T cell receptor (beta chain). The antigen remains undetermined. This specimen belongs to a study of cytomegalovirus exposure and HLA in healthy donors. Study-wide findings and caveats: Researchers left out some V segments, among them TRBV6-2 and TRBV6-3, as indistinguishable.

The PCR had 60 Vbeta and 13 Jbeta primers. Assay used: immunoSEQ multiplex PCR; TCRdb lists only in-frame clones, some missing. The sample contains around 130,000 clones, 82% of which appear only once. This CDR3 contains 18 residues. Germline values: CDR1 SGDLS, CDR2 YYNGEE. Trimming took 6 bases from V and 0 from J, leaving 22 bases between them. The sequenced sample was PBMCs. The chain uses TRBV9 and TRBJ1-3; maybe TRBD1 (5 bases). This receptor was identified in a male donor in good health and CMV-seropositive. The CDR3 reads CASTVPSSTANSGNTIYF. DNA for the CDR3: TGTGCCAGCACCGTTCCCTCCTCGACAGCGAACTCTGGAAACACCATATATTTT.